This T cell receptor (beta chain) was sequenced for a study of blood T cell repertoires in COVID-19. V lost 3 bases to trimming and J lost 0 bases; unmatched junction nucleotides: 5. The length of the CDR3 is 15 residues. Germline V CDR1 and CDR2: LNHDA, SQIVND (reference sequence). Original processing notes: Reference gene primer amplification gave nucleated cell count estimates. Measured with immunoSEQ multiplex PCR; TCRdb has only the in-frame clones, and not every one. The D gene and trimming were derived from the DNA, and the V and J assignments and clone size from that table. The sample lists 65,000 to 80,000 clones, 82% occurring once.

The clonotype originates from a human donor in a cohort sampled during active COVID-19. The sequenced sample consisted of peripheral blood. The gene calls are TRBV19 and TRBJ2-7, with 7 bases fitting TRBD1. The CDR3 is CASSMGTESSYEQYF. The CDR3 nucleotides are TGTGCCAGTAGTATGGGGACAGAGAGCTCCTACGAGCAGTACTTC.